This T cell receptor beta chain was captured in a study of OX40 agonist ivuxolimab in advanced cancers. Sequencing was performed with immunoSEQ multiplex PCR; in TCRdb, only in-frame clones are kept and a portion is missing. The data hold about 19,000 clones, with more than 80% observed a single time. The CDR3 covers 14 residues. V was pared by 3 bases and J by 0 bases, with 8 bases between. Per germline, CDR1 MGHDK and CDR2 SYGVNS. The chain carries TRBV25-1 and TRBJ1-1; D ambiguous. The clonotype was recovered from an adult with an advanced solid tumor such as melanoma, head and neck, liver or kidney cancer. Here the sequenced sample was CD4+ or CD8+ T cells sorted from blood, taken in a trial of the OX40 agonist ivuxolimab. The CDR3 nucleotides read TGTGCCAGCAGTGACTGGGGTATGAACACTGAAGCTTTCTTT. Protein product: CASSDWGMNTEAFF.